This passage covers 13 T cell receptor beta chains from one sample sequenced in a study of T cell repertoires in cytomegalovirus infection. The antigens of these receptors remain unknown. Each CDR3 protein gets one entry after TCRdb re-called the reads with MiXCR. The sample lists around 100,000 distinct CDR3 sequences; about a tenth were seen once. Sequenced input: PBMCs, sequenced either directly or after in vitro stimulation (not recorded which). The receptors come from a human donor in good health (CMV status not recorded). Some clones in this sample may be carry-over from other donors' samples.

This clonotype was seen repeatedly, ten times or more. This chain links TRBV7-8 with TRBJ2-1; 9 bases are a match to TRBD2. The CDR3 has 15 amino acids. Trimming cost V 2 bases and J 7 bases; bases outside gene matches: 6. In germline, CDR1 is SGHVS, CDR2 FQNEAQ. The CDR3: CASSLRREGVNEQFF. The CDR3 nucleotides read TGTGCCAGCAGCTTAAGGCGGGAGGGCGTGAATGAGCAGTTCTTC.

This clonotype was seen at least ten times. The chain has TRBV7-2 and TRBJ1-4, with a weak D call TRBD1 (5 bases). V lost 1 base, J lost 7 bases, and 16 bases lay in between. The germline CDR1 and CDR2 sequences are SGHTA and FQGNSA. The CDR3 totals 16 residues. CDR3 amino acids: CASSLGGSRAGEKLFF. Here the CDR3 DNA reads TGTGCCAGCAGCTTAGGAGGTAGCAGGGCCGGTGAAAAACTGTTTTTT.

This chain links TRBV19 with TRBJ2-1; the match to TRBD2 covers 10 bases. Germline CDR1 is LNHDA and CDR2 is SQIVND (reference sequence). The CDR3 totals 17 residues. Losses at the gene ends were 4 bases for V and 7 bases for J; bases not matched to a gene: 13. DNA of the CDR3: TGTGCCAGTAGTACCGCCCTCCTAGCGGGAGAGCGAAATGAGCAGTTCTTC. This sequence encodes CASSTALLAGERNEQFF. The complete variable domain, with remaining parts taken from reference TRBV19 and TRBJ2-1, reads DGGITQSPKYLFRKEGQNVTLSCEQNLNHDAMYWYRQDPGQGLRLIYYSQIVNDFQKGDIAEGYSVSREKKESFPLTVTSAQKNPTAFYLCASSTALLAGERNEQFFGPGTRLTVL.

This clonotype has more than one count but fewer than ten. The J gene is TRBJ2-2, the V gene TRBV5-1; D remains unclear. The CDR3 contains 14 residues. V lost 4 bases and J 0 bases, leaving 7 bases between the germline ends. CDR1 is SGHRS and CDR2 is YFSETQ in the germline V gene. The CDR3 loop is CASSPTTNTGELFF. DNA for the CDR3: TGCGCCAGCAGCCCGACAACGAACACCGGGGAGCTGTTTTTT. The full variable domain, in which reference TRBV5-1 and TRBJ2-2 provide the parts outside the CDR3, is KAGVTQTPRYLIKTRGQQVTLSCSPISGHRSVSWYQQTPGQGLQFLFEYFSETQRNKGNFPGRFSGRQFSNSRSEMNVSTLELGDSALYLCASSPTTNTGELFFGEGSRLTVL.

This clonotype has a count of ten or more. The V gene is TRBV4-3, the J gene TRBJ2-1; 7 bases align to TRBD2. The V gene end was trimmed by 1 base and the J gene end by 7 bases; junction bases not matched to a gene: 10. The CDR3 has 16 residues. Looked up from germline, CDR1 is LGHNA and CDR2 is YSLEER. The CDR3 loop is CASSQGGGSWFNEQFF. CDR3 DNA: TGCGCCAGCAGCCAAGGGGGGGGATCCTGGTTTAATGAGCAGTTCTTC.

This clonotype was recorded many times. The CDR3 sequence: CSAVPTTYSNQPQHF. CDR3 coding DNA: TGCAGTGCCGTCCCCACAACTTATAGCAATCAGCCCCAGCATTTT. This chain links TRBV20-1 with TRBJ1-5, with D unclear. Looked up from germline, CDR1 is DFQATT and CDR2 is SNEGSKA (reference sequence). V dropped 6 bases and J dropped 0 bases, with 15 bases sitting between them. There are 15 residues in the CDR3.

The sample holds many counts of this clonotype. The chain uses TRBV7-8 and TRBJ2-2; 12 positions agree with TRBD2. This CDR3 has 18 residues. V was pared by 6 bases and J by 7 bases, with 15 bases of the junction left unmatched. CDR1 SGHVS and CDR2 FQNEAQ come from the germline V gene. CDR3 sequence: CASSSTSGLAGSIGELFF. The DNA for the CDR3 is TGTGCCAGCAGTTCGACTTCCGGACTAGCGGGATCGATCGGGGAGCTGTTTTTT.

The table lists this clonotype with many counts. The CDR3, as DNA: TGTGCCAGCAGTCCGACCGGGACAGGGGGGAACTATGGCTACACCTTC. Its protein is CASSPTGTGGNYGYTF. V usage is TRBV5-5 and J usage is TRBJ1-2; 11 positions agree with TRBD1. Germline CDR1 is SGHKS and CDR2 is YYEKEE (reference sequence). The CDR3 spans 16 residues. Losses at the gene ends were 5 bases for V and 2 bases for J; bases not matched to a gene: 8.

This clonotype was recorded a few times. This chain links TRBV5-1 with TRBJ2-1; the match to TRBD2 covers 15 bases. The germline V gene encodes CDR1 SGHRS and CDR2 YFSETQ. Losses at the gene ends were 3 bases for V and 3 bases for J; bases not matched to a gene: 4. The CDR3 is 17 amino acids. CDR3 DNA: TGCGCCAGCAGCTGGACTAGCGGGAGGGCGGGCTACAATGAGCAGTTCTTC. Translating gives CASSWTSGRAGYNEQFF.

Ten or more counts support this clonotype. The rearrangement joins TRBV7-9 to TRBJ2-5; D may be TRBD2 (6 bases). Germline assignment: CDR1 SEHNR and CDR2 FQNEAQ (reference sequence). Deletions cut 2 bases from V and 5 bases from J, with 12 bases between. The CDR3 contains 14 residues. The CDR3: CASSLFGGTETQYF. The CDR3 nucleotides are TGTGCCAGCAGCTTATTTGGCGGGACGGAGACCCAGTACTTC. Full variable domain (outside the CDR3, taken from reference TRBV7-9 and TRBJ2-5): DTGVSQNPRHKITKRGQNVTFRCDPISEHNRLYWYRQTLGQGPEFLTYFQNEAQLEKSRLLSDRFSAERPKGSFSTLEIQRTEQGDSAMYLCASSLFGGTETQYFGPGTRLLVL.

The sample holds many counts of this clonotype. The V call is TRBV7-2, the J call TRBJ2-6; 10 nucleotides align to TRBD2. The length of the CDR3 is 19 residues. In germline, CDR1 is SGHTA, CDR2 FQGNSA. Trimming took 1 base from V and 3 from J; bases not matched to a gene: 9. This chain's CDR3 is CASSLVSSGSSGGANVLTF. In DNA form, the CDR3 reads TGTGCCAGCAGCTTAGTATCTAGCGGGAGTAGTGGTGGGGCCAACGTCCTGACTTTC.

This clonotype came up a few times. The chain combines TRBV6-5 with TRBJ2-7; 9 bases fit TRBD1. The CDR3 consists of 14 residues. CDR1 is MNHEY and CDR2 is SVGAGI in the germline V gene. The V and J ends lost 0 bases and 3 bases, in that order; junction bases with no gene match: 0. CDR3 region: CASSYSTGGYEQYF. The CDR3 DNA follows: TGTGCCAGCAGTTACTCGACAGGGGGCTACGAGCAGTACTTC.

The chain recombines TRBV6-8 with TRBJ1-5; D unclear. V lost 0 bases and J 7 bases, leaving 4 bases between the germline ends. The V gene's germline CDR1 is MNHGY and CDR2 SAAAGT. There are 12 residues in the CDR3. CDR3 in amino acids: CASSYSRQPQHF. CDR3 in DNA: TGTGCCAGCAGTTACTCGAGACAGCCCCAGCATTTT.